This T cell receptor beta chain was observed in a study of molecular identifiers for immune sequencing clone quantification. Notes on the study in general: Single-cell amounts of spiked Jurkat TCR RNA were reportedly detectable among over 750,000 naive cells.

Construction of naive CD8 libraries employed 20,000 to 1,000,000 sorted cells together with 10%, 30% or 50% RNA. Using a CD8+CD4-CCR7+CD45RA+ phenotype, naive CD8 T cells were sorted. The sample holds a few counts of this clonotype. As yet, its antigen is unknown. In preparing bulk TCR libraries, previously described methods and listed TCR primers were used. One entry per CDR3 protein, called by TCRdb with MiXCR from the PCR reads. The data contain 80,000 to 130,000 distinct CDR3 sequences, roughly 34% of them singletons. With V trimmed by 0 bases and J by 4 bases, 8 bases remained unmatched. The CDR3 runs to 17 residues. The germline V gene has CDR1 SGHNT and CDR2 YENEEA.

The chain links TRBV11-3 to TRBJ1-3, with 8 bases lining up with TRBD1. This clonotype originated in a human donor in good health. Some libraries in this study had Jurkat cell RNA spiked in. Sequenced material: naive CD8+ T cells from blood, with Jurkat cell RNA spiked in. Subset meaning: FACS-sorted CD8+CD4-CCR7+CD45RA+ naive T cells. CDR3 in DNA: TGTGCCAGCAGCTTAGATCCCCTCGGGACAGGCGGAAACACCATATATTTT. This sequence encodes CASSLDPLGTGGNTIYF.